This TCR beta chain was sequenced during a study of blood T cell repertoires in COVID-19. Study details: Sample material is recorded as cDNA or gDNA derived from T cells, B-cell-depleted T cells, or PBMCs.

Trimming at V came to 0 bases and at J to 5 bases, leaving 3 bases not matched to a gene. Germline loops: CDR1 SGHVS, CDR2 FNYEAQ. The length of the CDR3 is 15 residues. This clone was counted only a few times. Original handling: How many nucleated cells were present was estimated from reference gene primer amplification. The data were produced by immunoSEQ multiplex PCR, yet TCRdb's version contains in-frame clones alone and is incomplete. V, J and clone size derive from that table, while D and trimming were established from the DNA sequence. The sample holds hundreds of thousands of clones, around 92% seen once.

Sequenced: peripheral blood. This receptor was taken from a woman aged 30 to 39 with COVID-19, enrolled during active disease. This chain joins TRBV7-6 and TRBJ2-1, with 8 bases matching TRBD2. The DNA for the CDR3 is TGTGCCAGCAGCTTAGCCGGGACTAGTGACAATGAGCAGTTCTTC. It yields the protein CASSLAGTSDNEQFF.